The next 15 T cell receptor beta chains were all read from a single sample in a study of OX40 agonist ivuxolimab in advanced cancers. The protocol was immunoSEQ multiplex PCR, while the TCRdb copy is restricted to in-frame clones and leaves out a portion. This repertoire shows about 19,000 clones, 83% found once; its top ten account for more than 50%. The input for sequencing was CD4+ or CD8+ T cells sorted from blood, taken in a trial of the OX40 agonist ivuxolimab. These receptors originate from an adult with an advanced solid tumor such as melanoma, head and neck, liver or kidney cancer.

The chain recombines TRBV6-5 with TRBJ2-1; TRBD2 matches 9 bases. CDR3 size: 13 residues. Germline V gene data show CDR1 as MNHEY and CDR2 as SVGAGI. V trimming: 8 bases; J trimming: 7 bases; junction bases outside the gene matches: 6. CDR3 in amino acids: CASGLAGPNEQFF. In DNA, the CDR3 is TGTGCCAGCGGGCTAGCGGGGCCAAATGAGCAGTTCTTC.

V and J are TRBV4-3 and TRBJ2-7; possible D gene TRBD1, 7 bases. The CDR3 contains 16 residues. Germline lookup yields CDR1 LGHNA and CDR2 YSLEER. Trimming pared 4 bases from V and 2 bases from J, leaving 18 bases between. The CDR3 DNA reads TGCGCCAGCAGCCCCTCACGGGGGACAGCCACCTACGAGCAGTACTTC. Its protein is CASSPSRGTATYEQYF.

V is TRBV4-3 and J is TRBJ2-1; 10 bases map to TRBD1. The junction had 22 bases not matched to a gene; V was cut back by 0 bases and J by 8 bases. This CDR3 is built from 21 residues. In germline, CDR1 is LGHNA, CDR2 YSLEER. CDR3 bases: TGCGCCAGCAGCCAAGAAAGGGACAGGGGTTATTTGACTAGCCGGTTGGATGAGCAGTTCTTC. The encoded protein is CASSQERDRGYLTSRLDEQFF.

The V call is TRBV27, the J call TRBJ2-1; TRBD1 agrees at 7 bases. Looked up from germline, CDR1 is MNHEY and CDR2 is SMNVEV (reference sequence). The length of the CDR3 is 15 residues. V was pared by 8 bases and J by 3 bases, with 10 bases of the junction left unmatched. The CDR3 region is CASASRDRNYNEQFF. For the CDR3, the DNA is TGTGCCAGCGCCAGTCGGGACAGAAACTACAATGAGCAGTTCTTC.

The chain links TRBV7-8 to TRBJ2-7; D is perhaps TRBD1 or TRBD2 (5 bases each). The germline V gene encodes CDR1 SGHVS and CDR2 FQNEAQ. The V end was cut by 5 bases, the J end by 2 bases, with 13 bases between. The length of the CDR3 is 14 residues. DNA for the CDR3: TGTGCCAGCAGCCCCCGGGGCAGGACCTACGAGCAGTACTTC. Protein product: CASSPRGRTYEQYF.

V gene TRBV15 combines with J gene TRBJ1-2; D call uncertain. The length of the CDR3 is 14 residues. V lost 8 bases, J lost 4 bases, and 17 bases lay in between. Germline CDR1 LNHNV, CDR2 YYDKDF (reference sequence). Here the CDR3 DNA reads TGTGCCACCTCACAGAGGGAAATTTTCTATGGCTACACCTTC. Its translation is CATSQREIFYGYTF.

The V call is TRBV6-1, the J call TRBJ2-2, with no clear D. The germline V gene has CDR1 MNHNS and CDR2 SASEGT. CDR3 length equals 13 residues. V dropped 3 bases and J dropped 7 bases, with 9 bases sitting between them. CDR3 nucleotide sequence: TGTGCCAGCAGTGATCTTGGGTTCGGGGAGCTGTTTTTT. This translates into CASSDLGFGELFF.

V is TRBV6-5 and J is TRBJ2-3; no clear D. Germline V gene sequence: CDR1 MNHEY, CDR2 SVGAGI. This CDR3 has 14 residues. V lost 0 bases and J lost 5, with 9 bases in between. Here the CDR3 reads CASSYSWGGDTQYF. CDR3 sequence (DNA): TGTGCCAGCAGTTACTCCTGGGGTGGAGATACGCAGTATTTT.

V is TRBV27 and J is TRBJ2-2; no firm D call. The CDR3 covers 14 residues. V was trimmed by 5 bases and J by 2 bases, leaving 9 bases between them. The germline V gene has CDR1 MNHEY and CDR2 SMNVEV (reference sequence). DNA of the CDR3: TGTGCCAGCAGTCTCCGACATAACACCGGGGAGCTGTTTTTT. The encoded protein is CASSLRHNTGELFF.

This clone has only a few counts. V is TRBV5-4 and J is TRBJ2-3; the D is unclear. V was clipped by 3 bases and J by 7 bases, with 9 bases between them. This CDR3 comprises 12 residues. Germline V gene lookup returns CDR1 SGHNT and CDR2 YYREEE (reference sequence). The CDR3 loop is CASSSWDNTQYF. The CDR3 region has the DNA TGTGCCAGCAGCTCGTGGGATAATACGCAGTATTTT. The whole variable domain, filled in from reference TRBV5-4 and TRBJ2-3, reads ETGVTQSPTHLIKTRGQQVTLRCSSQSGHNTVSWYQQALGQGPQFIFQYYREEENGRGNFPPRFSGLQFPNYSSELNVNALELDDSALYLCASSSWDNTQYFGPGTRLTVL.

V gene TRBV6-1 combines with J gene TRBJ1-5; 9 nucleotides line up with TRBD1. This CDR3 has 16 residues. V shed 6 bases and J 5 bases; nucleotides not matched to a gene: 11. Germline CDR1 reads MNHNS; CDR2 reads SASEGT. The CDR3 nucleotides read TGTGCCAGCAGCGAATACCCGGGACAGGGTGATCAGCCCCAGCATTTT. Its protein product is CASSEYPGQGDQPQHF.

The rearrangement uses TRBV19 and TRBJ1-1, with 7 bases identical to TRBD1. The germline gives CDR1 LNHDA, CDR2 SQIVND (reference sequence). Trimming at V came to 5 bases and at J to 7 bases, leaving 13 bases not matched to a gene. This CDR3 has 15 amino acids. CDR3 coding DNA: TGTGCCAGTAGTGTAGGGACAGAATGGGTAGGTGAAGCTTTCTTT. Translating it yields CASSVGTEWVGEAFF.

The rearrangement uses TRBV7-6 and TRBJ2-7; tentative D call: TRBD1 (6 bases). This CDR3 is 12 amino acids long. The V and J ends lost 5 bases and 5 bases respectively, with 10 bases between them. From germline, CDR1 is SGHVS and CDR2 FNYEAQ. CDR3 loop: CASSPGTHEQYF. In DNA, the CDR3 is TGTGCCAGCAGCCCCGGGACACACGAGCAGTACTTC. Full variable domain (missing parts from reference TRBV7-6 and TRBJ2-7): GAGVSQSPRYKVTKRGQDVALRCDPISGHVSLYWYRQALGQGPEFLTYFNYEAQQDKSGLPNDRFSAERPEGSISTLTIQRTEQRDSAMYRCASSPGTHEQYFGPGTRLTVT.

The genes are TRBV10-3 and TRBJ2-1; 14 positions match TRBD2. The CDR3 contains 20 residues. V shed 4 bases and J 0 bases; nucleotides not matched to a gene: 11. CDR1 is ENHRY, CDR2 SYGVKD, per germline. As DNA, the CDR3 is TGTGCCATCAGTGTTCCGGGACTAGCGGGGGCCTCAAGCTCCTACAATGAGCAGTTCTTC. It encodes CAISVPGLAGASSSYNEQFF.

The J gene is TRBJ2-7, the V gene TRBV6-1; no clear D gene. The germline V and J ends were trimmed by 8 bases and 2 bases, with 10 bases remaining between them. This CDR3 spans 12 amino acids. Germline assignment: CDR1 MNHNS and CDR2 SASEGT. The CDR3 DNA is TGTGCCAGCGGTCAGTCCGCCTACGAGCAGTACTTC. It translates to CASGQSAYEQYF.